This T cell receptor beta chain was sequenced during a study of identical twins. TCRdb used MiXCR to reprocess the 5' RACE reads, holding one entry per CDR3 protein. The sample carries roughly 690,000 distinct CDR3 sequences, less than 7% recorded once. V lost 4 bases and J 4 bases, leaving 15 bases between the germline ends. The CDR3 consists of 15 residues. Germline V gene sequence: CDR1 MNHNS, CDR2 SASEGT. Sequencing was carried out using naive T cells sorted from blood. J is TRBJ2-3 and V is TRBV6-1, with a possible D match to TRBD2 (6 bases). The sequence was obtained from a man aged 18 to 35 in good health. The CDR3 reads CASSASANRADTQYF. The CDR3 bases are TGTGCCAGCAGTGCTAGCGCCAACCGAGCAGATACGCAGTATTTT.